Listed below are T cell receptor beta chains from one sample, sequenced in a study of cytomegalovirus exposure and HLA in healthy donors. Data came from immunoSEQ multiplex PCR; TCRdb stores just in-frame clones and leaves some out. The sample has about 31,000 clones, about 70% seen once. The sample taken for sequencing was PBMCs. The receptors were sampled from a man aged 40-55 years in good health and CMV-seropositive. CDR3s include the opening cysteine and the closing phenylalanine or tryptophan. A D gene is named only where the DNA matches it firmly. The size field is filled for only some rows; it gives once, few, many or a size class.

>-|-|TRBV9|TRBJ1-4
CASSAGTGKEKLFF
TGTGCCAGCAGCGCGGGGACTGGGAAGGAAAAACTGTTTTTT
>-|-|TRBV30|TRBJ1-4
CAWSEGAINEKLFF
TGTGCCTGGAGTGAGGGAGCCATAAATGAAAAACTGTTTTTT
>-|-|TRBV5-6|TRBJ1-1
CASSLERMNTETFF
TGTGCCAGCAGCTTGGAGCGTATGAACACTGAAACTTTCTTT
>TRBD2|-|TRBV7-3|TRBJ2-5
CASSLKLAGGPSEETQYF
TGTGCCAGCAGCTTAAAGCTAGCGGGGGGGCCATCCGAAGAGACCCAGTACTTC
>-|-|TRBV11-3|TRBJ2-5
CASSRVRGGGETQYF
TGTGCCAGCAGTCGAGTGAGGGGGGGAGGAGAGACCCAGTACTTC
>-|-|TRBV14|TRBJ2-3
CASSQVRGTDTQYF
TGTGCCAGCAGCCAAGTGCGGGGCACAGATACGCAGTATTTT
>-|-|TRBV5-1|TRBJ1-2
CASSLFSPSDYGYTF
TGCGCCAGCAGCTTGTTCTCACCCTCGGACTATGGCTACACCTTC
>-|-|TRBV5-6|TRBJ2-1
CASSLVAVEQFF
TGTGCCAGCAGCTTGGTTGCGGTTGAGCAGTTCTTC
>TRBD2|-|TRBV11-3|TRBJ2-3
CASSLDTSGGAADTQYF
TGTGCCAGCAGCTTAGATACTAGCGGGGGGGCCGCGGATACGCAGTATTTT
>-|-|TRBV18|TRBJ2-7
CASSPPPIGVDEQYF
TGTGCCAGCTCACCACCCCCCATCGGTGTGGACGAGCAGTACTTC
>-|-|TRBV15|TRBJ2-7
CATSRESYEQYF
TGTGCCACCAGCAGAGAGAGCTACGAGCAGTACTTC
>-|-|TRBV25-1|TRBJ2-7
CASSVRAGKDEQYF
TGTGCCAGCAGTGTCAGGGCGGGAAAAGACGAGCAGTACTTC
>TRBD1|few|TRBV19|TRBJ1-1
CASSRDGTGMGDTEAFF
TGTGCCAGTAGTCGTGACGGGACAGGCATGGGGGACACTGAAGCTTTCTTT
>-|few|TRBV7-9|TRBJ1-1
CASSLGGEAFF
TGTGCCAGCAGCTTAGGAGGCGAAGCTTTCTTT
>TRBD1|once|TRBV5-1|TRBJ2-1
CASSARDRGYNEQFF
TGCGCCAGCAGCGCCCGGGACAGGGGTTACAATGAGCAGTTCTTC
>TRBD2|few|TRBV6-4|TRBJ2-5
CASSRTSGGEETQYF
TGTGCCAGCAGCCGGACTAGCGGGGGGGAAGAGACCCAGTACTTC
>-|-|TRBV4-1|TRBJ1-1
CASSQAPGHPNTEAFF
TGCGCCAGCAGCCAAGCGCCGGGACACCCGAACACTGAAGCTTTCTTT
>-|-|TRBV27|TRBJ1-1
CARQGEDTEAFF
TGTGCCAGACAGGGTGAGGACACTGAAGCTTTCTTT
>-|-|TRBV5-4|TRBJ2-1
CASSLGPQSGRQFF
TGTGCCAGCAGCTTGGGCCCCCAAAGCGGCCGACAGTTCTTC
>TRBD2|few|TRBV7-2|TRBJ2-1
CASSLDGGGVSYNEQFF
TGTGCCAGCAGCTTAGATGGCGGGGGGGTCTCCTACAATGAGCAGTTCTTC
>-|-|TRBV13|TRBJ2-6
CASSSGHRRTPGANVLTF
TGTGCCAGCAGCTCCGGACACCGAAGAACCCCTGGGGCCAACGTCCTGACTTTC
>-|once|TRBV5-4|TRBJ1-3
CASSLGGSGNTIYF
TGTGCCAGCAGCTTAGGGGGTTCTGGAAACACCATATATTTT
>TRBD1|-|TRBV2|TRBJ2-7
CATQGTVNEQYF
TGTGCCACCCAAGGGACAGTCAACGAGCAGTACTTC
>TRBD1|-|TRBV29-1|TRBJ2-5
CSVYYHIYRGRQETQYF
TGCAGCGTCTACTATCACATTTACAGGGGTCGCCAAGAGACCCAGTACTTC
>-|-|TRBV21-1|TRBJ2-7
CASSKVENSSYEQYF
TGTGCCAGCAGCAAAGTAGAGAACAGCTCCTACGAGCAGTACTTC
>-|few|TRBV14|TRBJ1-2
CASSPWRGGYTF
TGTGCCAGCAGCCCTTGGCGGGGTGGCTACACCTTC
>-|-|TRBV5-1|TRBJ2-7
CASSLGSGNVEQYF
TGCGCCAGCAGCTTGGGTTCCGGGAACGTAGAGCAGTACTTC
>TRBD1|-|TRBV11-3|TRBJ1-1
CASSPPGTGKNTEAFF
TGTGCCAGCAGCCCCCCTGGGACAGGGAAGAACACTGAAGCTTTCTTT
>TRBD2|once|TRBV6-6|TRBJ2-3
CASSYSKGGGQYF
TGTGCCAGCAGTTACTCGAAGGGCGGGGGGCAGTATTTT
>TRBD1|few|TRBV29-1|TRBJ1-5
CSVEVGQGINQPQHF
TGCAGCGTTGAAGTCGGACAGGGGATCAATCAGCCCCAGCATTTT
>-|few|TRBV5-4|TRBJ1-4
CASSLVPGLATNEKLFF
TGTGCCAGCAGCTTGGTACCAGGGCTTGCAACTAATGAAAAACTGTTTTTT
>-|few|TRBV6-4|TRBJ2-2
CASSDSGDTGELFF
TGTGCCAGCAGTGACTCAGGGGACACCGGGGAGCTGTTTTTT
>TRBD2|-|TRBV13|TRBJ2-5
CASKLAGETQYF
TGTGCCAGCAAGCTAGCGGGGGAGACCCAGTACTTC
>-|few|TRBV28|TRBJ2-5
CASSLIDRSSKETQYF
TGTGCCAGCAGTTTAATAGACAGGTCATCAAAAGAGACCCAGTACTTC
>TRBD2|few|TRBV13|TRBJ2-5
CASSPGLAQETQYF
TGTGCCAGCAGCCCGGGACTAGCCCAAGAGACCCAGTACTTC
>-|-|TRBV4-1|TRBJ2-1
CASSPGAVRNEQFF
TGCGCCAGCAGCCCAGGGGCAGTCCGCAATGAGCAGTTCTTC
>TRBD1|-|TRBV6-4|TRBJ1-2
CASSPSGGYGYTF
TGTGCCAGCAGCCCTTCAGGGGGCTATGGCTACACCTTC
>TRBD1|-|TRBV6-5|TRBJ1-1
CASRPTGEATEAFF
TGTGCCAGCAGACCGACAGGGGAGGCCACCGAAGCTTTCTTT
>-|-|TRBV2|TRBJ2-7
CASRRSGGEPYEQYF
TGTGCCAGCAGGAGATCCGGTGGGGAGCCCTACGAGCAGTACTTC
>-|-|TRBV18|TRBJ2-1
CASSGAGNYEQFF
TGTGCCAGCTCAGGAGCAGGGAATTATGAGCAGTTCTTC
>-|-|TRBV20-1|TRBJ1-1
CSARSGAEAFF
TGCAGTGCTAGATCCGGGGCTGAAGCTTTCTTT
>-|-|TRBV7-9|TRBJ1-1
CASSPSVLNTEAFF
TGTGCCAGCAGTCCGTCGGTGCTGAACACTGAAGCTTTCTTT
>-|-|TRBV7-7|TRBJ2-7
CASSPGRAYEQYF
TGTGCCAGCAGCCCCGGCAGGGCCTACGAGCAGTACTTC